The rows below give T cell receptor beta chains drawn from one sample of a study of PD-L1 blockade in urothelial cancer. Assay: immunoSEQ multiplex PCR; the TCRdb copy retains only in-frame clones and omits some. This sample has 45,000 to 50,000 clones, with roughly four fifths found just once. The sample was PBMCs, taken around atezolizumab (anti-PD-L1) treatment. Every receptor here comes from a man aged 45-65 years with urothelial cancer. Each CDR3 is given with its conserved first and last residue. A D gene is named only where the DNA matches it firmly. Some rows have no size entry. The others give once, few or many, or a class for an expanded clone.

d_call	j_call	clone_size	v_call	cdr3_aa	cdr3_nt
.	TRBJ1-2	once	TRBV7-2	CASSFRVADGYTF	TGTGCCAGCAGCTTCAGGGTAGCGGATGGCTACACCTTC
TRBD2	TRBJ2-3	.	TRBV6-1	CASRGGKSTDTQYF	TGTGCCAGCCGGGGGGGCAAGAGCACAGATACGCAGTATTTT
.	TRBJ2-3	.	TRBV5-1	CASSLGQSTDTQYF	TGCGCCAGCAGCTTGGGACAGAGCACAGATACGCAGTATTTT
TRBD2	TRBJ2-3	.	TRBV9	CASSGLAASTDTQYF	TGTGCCAGCAGCGGACTAGCGGCTAGCACAGATACGCAGTATTTT
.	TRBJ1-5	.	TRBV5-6	CASSLQGGDQPQHF	TGTGCCAGCAGCTTGCAAGGGGGGGATCAGCCCCAGCATTTT
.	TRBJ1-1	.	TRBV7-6	CASSLAFARGAFF	TGTGCCAGCAGCTTAGCGTTTGCCAGAGGAGCTTTCTTT
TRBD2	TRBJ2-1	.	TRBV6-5	CASSYRTSGSEQFF	TGTGCCAGCAGTTACAGGACTAGCGGGAGTGAGCAGTTCTTC
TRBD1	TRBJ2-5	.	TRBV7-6	CASSQPGTGGAETQYF	TGTGCCAGCAGCCAGCCCGGGACAGGGGGCGCGGAGACCCAGTACTTC
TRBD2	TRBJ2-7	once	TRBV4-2	CASSQDYGRRYEQYF	TGTGCCAGCAGCCAAGATTACGGGAGGCGGTACGAGCAGTACTTC
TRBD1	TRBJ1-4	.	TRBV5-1	CASSSRTGGRLNEKLFF	TGCGCCAGCAGCTCACGGACAGGGGGGAGGCTTAATGAAAAACTGTTTTTT
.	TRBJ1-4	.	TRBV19	CASSIRTANEKLFF	TGTGCCAGTAGTATAAGGACAGCGAATGAAAAACTGTTTTTT
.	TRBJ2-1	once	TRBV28	CASSLSRNEQFF	TGTGCCAGCAGTTTATCGAGGAATGAGCAGTTCTTC